The 20 T cell receptor beta chains given below trace back to one sample, sequenced in a study of T cell changes during pregnancy in multiple sclerosis (dated by TCRdb to about 2019). The library was prepared using the immunoSEQ multiplex PCR assay. The clones in this table, taken by TCRdb from immuneACCESS, are in-frame only. Not every clone is retained; where verified, under half of the shortfall comes from an unresolved V gene, and the cause of the rest is unknown. The sample table shows some 19,000 clones, and 88% are seen once. The top ten clonotypes cover roughly 5.5% of the sample. The starting material was CD8+ T cells from peripheral blood mononuclear cells, obtained after pregnancy. The receptors stem from a female donor in good health, enrolled as a control in a pregnancy study.

CDR3 DNA: TGTGCCACCAGCAGAGAATTTTACACCCGCTCCTACAATGAGCAGTTCTTC. Its protein is CATSREFYTRSYNEQFF. The rearrangement joins TRBV15 to TRBJ2-1; no firm D call. The germline CDR1 and CDR2 sequences are LNHNV and YYDKDF (reference sequence). This CDR3 has 17 residues. Trimming shortened V by 0 bases and J by 0 bases, and 12 bases separated the two germline ends.

V and J are TRBV9 and TRBJ2-7; D unresolved. CDR1 is SGDLS, CDR2 YYNGEE, per germline. The V gene lost 0 bases and the J gene lost 0 bases, with 7 bases spanning the gap. CDR3 size: 14 residues. CDR3 region: CASSVGRSSYEQYF. In DNA, the CDR3 is TGTGCCAGCAGCGTAGGACGGAGCTCCTACGAGCAGTACTTC.

The gene calls are TRBV19 and TRBJ2-2; D possibly corresponds to TRBD1 (7 bases). This CDR3 contains 16 residues. Germline lookup yields CDR1 LNHDA and CDR2 SQIVND (reference sequence). V was cut by 6 bases and J by 7 bases, with 21 bases left in between. The CDR3: CASSDTAGGFFGELFF. The CDR3 bases are TGTGCCAGTAGCGATACTGCAGGGGGGTTTTTCGGGGAGCTGTTTTTT.

This chain joins TRBV4-3 and TRBJ1-2; TRBD1 agrees at 8 bases. The CDR3 has 16 residues. V trimming: 1 base; J trimming: 8 bases; junction bases outside the gene matches: 12. Germline CDR1 LGHNA, CDR2 YSLEER. The CDR3 nucleotides are TGCGCCAGCAGCCAAGGCACAACCAGGGGGCAGGAAGGCTACACCTTC. Translated, it gives CASSQGTTRGQEGYTF.

The chain combines TRBV7-9 with TRBJ1-1; 7 positions match TRBD1. The trim removed 1 base at V and 1 base at J, leaving 3 bases unmatched. CDR3 length: 15 amino acids. CDR1 is SEHNR and CDR2 is FQNEAQ in the germline V gene (reference sequence). The CDR3 bases are TGTGCCAGCAGCTTAGGGTGGACAGGGAACACTGAAGCTTTCTTT. Its translation: CASSLGWTGNTEAFF.

This clone was seen a single time. The V gene is TRBV15, the J gene TRBJ1-1; 7 bases are a match to TRBD1. Germline V CDR1 and CDR2: LNHNV, YYDKDF (reference sequence). The CDR3 spans 16 residues. After removal of 0 bases from V and 3 bases from J, the junction contained 7 bases not matched to a gene. The CDR3 coding sequence is TGTGCCACCAGCAGAGAATGGGGACAGTTCGACACTGAAGCTTTCTTT. Amino acids: CATSREWGQFDTEAFF.

The chain joins TRBV9 to TRBJ1-1, with D unclear. CDR1 and CDR2 (germline): SGDLS, YYNGEE. This CDR3 comprises 15 residues. The V and J ends lost 3 bases and 4 bases respectively, with 16 bases between them. The CDR3 DNA reads TGTGCCAGCAGCGAAAGTGGGTGGCGAGGCACTGAAGCTTTCTTT. It encodes CASSESGWRGTEAFF. Looking up the rest from reference TRBV9 and TRBJ1-1 gives the full variable domain: DSGVTQTPKHLITATGQRVTLRCSPRSGDLSVYWYQQSLDQGLQFLIQYYNGEERAKGNILERFSAQQFPDLHSELNLSSLELGDSALYFCASSESGWRGTEAFFGQGTRLTVV.

The chain employs TRBV27 and TRBJ2-7; a weak D match, TRBD2 (7 bases). The CDR3 sequence is 12 residues long. The V and J ends lost 10 bases and 4 bases respectively, with 14 bases between them. Per germline, CDR1 MNHEY and CDR2 SMNVEV (reference sequence). The CDR3 DNA follows: TGTGCCACACGGGGGGCCGGATACGAGCAGTACTTC. Its protein product is CATRGAGYEQYF.

The chain has TRBV7-3 and TRBJ2-3; D not certain. Trimming took 1 base from V and 1 from J, leaving 9 bases between them. Germline assignment: CDR1 SGHTA and CDR2 FQGTGA. The CDR3 spans 15 residues. The CDR3 bases are TGTGCCAGCAGCTTAATGGGCAGCCGCACAGATACGCAGTATTTT. This sequence encodes CASSLMGSRTDTQYF. Using reference TRBV7-3 and TRBJ2-3 for the parts outside the CDR3, the full variable domain is GAGVSQTPSNKVTEKGKYVELRCDPISGHTALYWYRQSLGQGPEFLIYFQGTGAADDSGLPNDRFFAVRPEGSVSTLKIQRTERGDSAVYLCASSLMGSRTDTQYFGPGTRLTVL.

This chain uses TRBV27 with TRBJ1-5; no definite D call. Germline V gene sequence: CDR1 MNHEY, CDR2 SMNVEV (reference sequence). Trimming left V 6 bases short and J 3 bases short, with 24 bases between. The CDR3 sequence is 18 residues long. In nucleotides, the CDR3 is TGTGCCAGCAGCACCTCGGGGATAGGTATGTTTAACAATCAGCCCCAGCATTTT. Protein product: CASSTSGIGMFNNQPQHF.

This clone was seen a handful of times. This sequence joins TRBV25-1 and TRBJ1-6; D is undetermined. Germline CDR1 MGHDK, CDR2 SYGVNS. V lost 6 bases and J lost 6, with 9 bases in between. The CDR3 consists of 13 residues. This chain's CDR3 is CASSTGTNSPLHF. CDR3 sequence (DNA): TGTGCCAGCAGCACGGGTACTAATTCACCCCTCCACTTT. Using reference TRBV25-1 and TRBJ1-6 for the parts outside the CDR3, the full variable domain is EADIYQTPRYLVIGTGKKITLECSQTMGHDKMYWYQQDPGMELHLIHYSYGVNSTEKGDLSSESTVSRIRTEHFPLTLESARPSHTSQYLCASSTGTNSPLHFGNGTRLTVT.

In DNA, the CDR3 is TGTGCCAGCAGCGTAGATGGGGACTATTCACCCCTCCACTTT. This translates into CASSVDGDYSPLHF. The chain employs TRBV9 and TRBJ1-6, with a tentative D call TRBD1 (5 bases). The CDR3 is 14 residues long. V was cut by 0 bases and J by 8 bases, with 9 bases left in between. From germline, CDR1 is SGDLS and CDR2 YYNGEE.

This chain uses TRBV27 with TRBJ2-2; TRBD1 is a possible D gene (6 bases). Trimming stripped 5 bases from V and 1 base from J, with 20 bases between. Looked up from germline, CDR1 is MNHEY and CDR2 is SMNVEV (reference sequence). The CDR3 totals 18 residues. The CDR3 DNA reads as TGTGCCAGCAGTCGTTTTCTTCCCTCGGGACAGAACACCGGGGAGCTGTTTTTT. Its protein is CASSRFLPSGQNTGELFF.

CDR3 residues: CASGWDRDYEQYF. Written as DNA, the CDR3 is TGTGCCAGTGGGTGGGACAGGGACTACGAGCAGTACTTC. The chain combines TRBV7-2 with TRBJ2-7, with TRBD1 matching over 9 bases. This CDR3 contains 13 residues. The V gene end was trimmed by 9 bases and the J gene end by 3 bases; junction bases not matched to a gene: 6. The V gene's germline CDR1 is SGHTA and CDR2 FQGNSA.

The CDR3 protein is CASSFGSNTEAFF. DNA for the CDR3: TGTGCCAGCAGTTTCGGGTCGAACACTGAAGCTTTCTTT. This chain joins TRBV27 and TRBJ1-1; D gene ambiguous. This CDR3 is 13 amino acids long. Trimming cost V 3 bases and J 1 base, with 6 bases left between them. The V gene's germline CDR1 is MNHEY and CDR2 SMNVEV (reference sequence).

The chain has TRBV2 and TRBJ2-2; D perhaps matches TRBD1 (6 bases). Trimming removed 5 bases from V and 4 bases from J, with 17 bases in between. In germline, CDR1 is SNHLY, CDR2 FYNNEI. CDR3 length: 16 residues. The CDR3, as DNA: TGTGCCAGCAGTCAGGGACATCGATCGTCCACCGGGGAGCTGTTTTTT. Translation: CASSQGHRSSTGELFF.

The chain has TRBV4-3 and TRBJ2-3, with 7 bases identical to TRBD1. The CDR3 totals 16 residues. Germline CDR1 LGHNA, CDR2 YSLEER. Trimming cost V 0 bases and J 4 bases; bases outside gene matches: 7. This chain's CDR3 is CASSQDLYRGADTQYF. Written as DNA, the CDR3 is TGCGCCAGCAGCCAAGATCTTTACAGGGGCGCAGATACGCAGTATTTT.

This chain links TRBV6-1 with TRBJ2-1; D unresolved. The ends were cut back, 7 bases at V and 0 bases at J, with 13 bases in the middle. This CDR3 contains 15 residues. CDR1 and CDR2 (germline): MNHNS, SASEGT. DNA for the CDR3: TGTGCCAGCACCCCGCTGATTAGCTCCTACAATGAGCAGTTCTTC. Its protein product is CASTPLISSYNEQFF.

The sample holds one count of this clone. The chain joins TRBV5-1 to TRBJ1-1, with 9 bases aligning to TRBD1. Germline loops: CDR1 SGHRS, CDR2 YFSETQ. This CDR3 region has 16 residues. The V segment lost 4 bases and the J segment 10 bases; nucleotides outside the gene matches: 17. This CDR3 reads CASSPSTGGLGNGAFF. As DNA, the CDR3 is TGCGCCAGCAGCCCATCGACAGGGGGGTTGGGGAACGGAGCTTTCTTT. Based on the CDR3 plus reference TRBV5-1 and TRBJ1-1, the full variable domain is KAGVTQTPRYLIKTRGQQVTLSCSPISGHRSVSWYQQTPGQGLQFLFEYFSETQRNKGNFPGRFSGRQFSNSRSEMNVSTLELGDSALYLCASSPSTGGLGNGAFFGQGTRLTVV.

This chain connects TRBV11-1 to TRBJ2-7; a possible D gene is TRBD1 (5 bases). Germline V gene sequence: CDR1 SGHAT, CDR2 FQDESV (reference sequence). This CDR3 region has 14 residues. The V end lost 0 bases, the J end lost 3 bases, and 9 bases lay between the germline ends. The CDR3 loop reads CASSLATGNYEQYF. The CDR3 DNA is TGTGCCAGCAGCTTAGCAACAGGAAACTACGAGCAGTACTTC. Full variable domain (outside the CDR3, taken from reference TRBV11-1 and TRBJ2-7): EAEVAQSPRYKITEKSQAVAFWCDPISGHATLYWYRQILGQGPELLVQFQDESVVDDSQLPKDRFSAERLKGVDSTLKIQPAELGDSAMYLCASSLATGNYEQYFGPGTRLTVT.